This T cell receptor (beta chain) was observed in a study of CD8+ T cells in alopecia areata. Whole-study findings and limits: Uncertainty about whether baseline CD8+ expansion is linked to response remains, with one nonresponder.

RNA extraction was followed by reverse transcription into cDNA, which acted as the sequencing template. Here immunoSEQ multiplex PCR was the method, and the copy in TCRdb shows in-frame clones only, minus some. The sample carries about 140,000 clones, about 85% recorded once. Specified treatment: oral pan-JAK inhibitor, 5-10 mg twice daily. Germline V CDR1 and CDR2: SQVTM, ANQGSEA. This CDR3 has 13 residues. Deletions cut 3 bases from V and 3 bases from J, with 9 bases between. In regard to this clone: Its antigen remains unidentified. Other DNA sequences in this specimen translate into the identical CDR3.

The V gene is TRBV29-1, the J gene TRBJ2-1; tentative D call: TRBD2 (6 bases). The source material was CD8+ T cells sorted from blood, sampled at week 4, from a patient treated with tofacitinib. The TCR originated in a human donor with alopecia areata. This CDR3 reads CSVEGGNYNEQFF. CDR3 coding DNA: TGCAGCGTTGAGGGGGGTAACTACAATGAGCAGTTCTTC.